The 26 T cell receptor beta chains reported below all come from one sample, sequenced in a study of CD8 T cells in ankylosing spondylitis. Via MiXCR, TCRdb re-called the 5' RACE reads, giving one row per CDR3 protein. The sample holds about 250,000 distinct CDR3 sequences, over 30% seen once. Sequencing input: blood, either unsorted or a sorted T cell fraction (not recorded which). The source is a male donor with ankylosing spondylitis or in good health (not recorded which).

The chain carries TRBV7-3 and TRBJ2-1; D could derive from TRBD1 or TRBD2 (5 bases each). The CDR3 consists of 15 residues. V shed 0 bases and J shed 7 bases, with 13 bases lying between them. Germline-derived CDR1 and CDR2 are SGHTA and FQGTGA. The CDR3 sequence is CASSLTGVVVNEQFF. In DNA form, the CDR3 reads TGTGCCAGCAGCTTAACGGGGGTGGTCGTGAATGAGCAGTTCTTC. Combining the CDR3 with reference TRBV7-3 and TRBJ2-1 gives the whole variable domain GAGVSQTPSNKVTEKGKYVELRCDPISGHTALYWYRQSLGQGPEFLIYFQGTGAADDSGLPNDRFFAVRPEGSVSTLKIQRTERGDSAVYLCASSLTGVVVNEQFFGPGTRLTVL.

This clonotype was detected once. The chain joins TRBV2 to TRBJ2-7; 7 bases line up with TRBD2. Trimming took 7 bases from V and 3 from J; bases not matched to a gene: 6. The germline gives CDR1 SNHLY, CDR2 FYNNEI. This CDR3 comprises 13 residues. The CDR3 reads CASIAGGGYEQYF. CDR3 nucleotides: TGTGCCAGCATAGCGGGTGGGGGCTACGAGCAGTACTTC.

The rearrangement joins TRBV20-1 to TRBJ1-4, with D maybe TRBD1 (5 bases). The CDR3 is 13 amino acids. Germline CDR1 is DFQATT and CDR2 is SNEGSKA (reference sequence). V was clipped by 6 bases and J by 7 bases, with 15 bases between them. The CDR3 sequence is CSAPGGIGEKLFF. DNA of the CDR3: TGCAGTGCCCCCGGGGGGATCGGTGAAAAACTGTTTTTT.

V gene TRBV6-4 combines with J gene TRBJ2-1; 7 bases map to TRBD1. The CDR3 contains 16 residues. V shed 0 bases and J 9 bases; nucleotides not matched to a gene: 11. Germline lookup yields CDR1 MRHNA and CDR2 SNTAGT. CDR3 in amino acids: CASSDSLLTGRSEQFF. The CDR3 DNA sequence: TGTGCCAGCAGTGACTCGTTATTGACAGGGCGCAGTGAGCAGTTCTTC.

The chain has TRBV9 and TRBJ2-1; 10 nucleotides line up with TRBD2. The V segment lost 5 bases and the J segment 8 bases; nucleotides outside the gene matches: 10. The length of the CDR3 is 15 residues. Germline lookup yields CDR1 SGDLS and CDR2 YYNGEE. The CDR3 nucleotides read TGTGCCAGCAGTGACCGTAGCGGGGGGAAGCATGAGCAGTTCTTC. It translates to CASSDRSGGKHEQFF.

The chain recombines TRBV4-1 with TRBJ1-2; unclear D gene. In germline, CDR1 is MGHRA, CDR2 YSYEKL. Trimming took off 1 base at V and 3 bases at J, with 9 bases between the two ends. The length of the CDR3 is 14 residues. For the CDR3, the DNA is TGCGCCAGCAGCCAAGCTGGCAGGTACTATGGCTACACCTTC. Translation gives CASSQAGRYYGYTF.

This clonotype was seen at least ten times. V is TRBV10-3 and J is TRBJ2-7, with D unresolved. Deletions cut 0 bases from V and 7 bases from J, with 10 bases between. Germline-derived CDR1 and CDR2 are ENHRY and SYGVKD. This CDR3 is 13 amino acids long. The CDR3 nucleotides read TGTGCCATCAGTGAGTCCCGTCTACCGGAGCAGTACTTC. Protein: CAISESRLPEQYF.

This chain links TRBV20-1 with TRBJ2-5; 9 bases fit TRBD2. Trimming removed 5 bases from V and 5 bases from J; junction bases left unmatched: 12. The length of the CDR3 is 15 residues. Germline CDR1 is DFQATT and CDR2 is SNEGSKA (reference sequence). CDR3 in amino acids: CSAPSLAGRRETQYF. CDR3 coding DNA: TGCAGTGCTCCTTCGCTAGCGGGGCGTCGGGAGACCCAGTACTTC.

This chain joins TRBV2 and TRBJ2-3, with TRBD2 matching over 8 bases. V was pared by 4 bases and J by 6 bases, with 9 bases of the junction left unmatched. Looked up from germline, CDR1 is SNHLY and CDR2 is FYNNEI. This CDR3 contains 15 residues. The CDR3 loop is CASSGAGAPGDTQYF. CDR3 nucleotides: TGTGCCAGCAGTGGAGCGGGGGCGCCTGGGGATACGCAGTATTTT.

This clonotype was seen a handful of times. V gene TRBV6-1 combines with J gene TRBJ2-1; TRBD2 aligns across 12 bases. The CDR3 spans 15 residues. The V gene's germline CDR1 is MNHNS and CDR2 SASEGT. The ends lost 6 bases at V and 8 bases at J; junction bases unmatched: 8. CDR3 coding DNA: TGTGCCAGCAGCCCCGGGACTAGCGGGTACGATGAGCAGTTCTTC. Translation: CASSPGTSGYDEQFF.

The chain recombines TRBV7-2 with TRBJ2-1, with D perhaps TRBD1 or TRBD2 (6 bases each). This CDR3 is 16 amino acids long. Trimming removed 5 bases from V and 8 bases from J, with 22 bases in between. Germline CDR1 is SGHTA and CDR2 is FQGNSA. The CDR3 coding sequence is TGTGCCAGCAGCCCGACCCCGGGGGCCTCCTTCGATGAGCAGTTCTTC. This gives the protein CASSPTPGASFDEQFF.

J is TRBJ2-7 and V is TRBV20-1; the D gene is possibly TRBD2 (6 bases). Trimming removed 0 bases at V and 3 bases at J, with 12 bases between. CDR1 is DFQATT and CDR2 is SNEGSKA in the germline V gene (reference sequence). The length of the CDR3 is 14 residues. CDR3 sequence: CSAREVGRGYEQYF. The CDR3 bases are TGCAGTGCTAGAGAAGTTGGGCGGGGCTACGAGCAGTACTTC.

V usage is TRBV6-1 and J usage is TRBJ2-3; 7 nucleotides match TRBD2. The CDR3 extends over 14 amino acids. V trimming: 10 bases; J trimming: 0 bases; junction bases outside the gene matches: 7. In germline, CDR1 is MNHNS, CDR2 SASEGT. The CDR3 is CATSGASSTDTQYF. The CDR3 DNA is TGTGCCACCAGCGGGGCCTCTAGCACAGATACGCAGTATTTT.

The V call is TRBV7-9, the J call TRBJ2-3, with D maybe TRBD1 (6 bases). CDR1 is SEHNR and CDR2 is FQNEAQ in the germline V gene (reference sequence). The V end was cut by 5 bases, the J end by 3 bases, with 15 bases between. This CDR3 contains 15 residues. The CDR3 DNA is TGTGCCAGCAGCCAACAGGGCCTGGGGACAGATACGCAGTATTTT. This sequence encodes CASSQQGLGTDTQYF.

CDR3 DNA: TGTGCCAGCAGTTCCCCCTTTAGCGATGAGCAGTTCTTC. It is translated as CASSSPFSDEQFF. The chain has TRBV12-3 or TRBV12-4 and TRBJ2-1; possibly TRBD2 for D (5 bases). The CDR3 is made up of 13 amino acids. V was clipped by 4 bases and J by 8 bases, with 12 bases between them.

This clonotype was picked up a small number of times. The chain is built from TRBV28 and TRBJ2-7; D is ambiguous. The CDR3 length is 11 residues. CDR1 MDHEN and CDR2 SYDVKM come from the germline V gene. V lost 4 bases and J 2 bases, leaving 3 bases between the germline ends. The chain's CDR3 is CASSSPYEQYF. The CDR3 region has the DNA TGTGCCAGCAGTTCCCCCTACGAGCAGTACTTC. Combining the CDR3 with reference TRBV28 and TRBJ2-7 gives the whole variable domain DVKVTQSSRYLVKRTGEKVFLECVQDMDHENMFWYRQDPGLGLRLIYFSYDVKMKEKGDIPEGYSVSREKKERFSLILESASTNQTSMYLCASSSPYEQYFGPGTRLTVT.

In this sample, this clonotype turned up many times. J is TRBJ1-1 and V is TRBV29-1; D is undetermined. Looked up from germline, CDR1 is SQVTM and CDR2 is ANQGSEA. Between the trimmed V and J ends, which lost 3 bases and 4 bases, there was a span of 12 bases. The CDR3 spans 13 residues. The CDR3 bases are TGCAGCGTTGAGCGGGTCCTAAGCACTGAAGCTTTCTTT. Protein product: CSVERVLSTEAFF.

The chain combines TRBV5-1 with TRBJ2-3; TRBD2 might be the D (6 bases). The V end was cut by 2 bases, the J end by 6 bases, with 13 bases between. In germline, CDR1 is SGHRS, CDR2 YFSETQ. The length of the CDR3 is 14 residues. The CDR3 DNA reads as TGCGCCAGCAGCTTAGCGGGTTCAGGGGATACGCAGTATTTT. Its translation is CASSLAGSGDTQYF.

The chain recombines TRBV20-1 with TRBJ2-3; 10 bases align to TRBD2. V shed 4 bases and J 4 bases; nucleotides not matched to a gene: 14. Germline CDR1 is DFQATT and CDR2 is SNEGSKA (reference sequence). The CDR3 sequence is 17 residues long. In nucleotides, the CDR3 is TGCAGTGCTATCCTACCCAGAGCGGGGGGGCCCGCAGATACGCAGTATTTT. Its translation is CSAILPRAGGPADTQYF.

This clonotype was observed a single time. The V gene is TRBV4-1, the J gene TRBJ2-3; a possible D gene is TRBD2 (6 bases). The CDR3 covers 16 residues. Germline loops: CDR1 MGHRA, CDR2 YSYEKL. Trimming stripped 1 base from V and 3 bases from J, with 14 bases between. CDR3 in amino acids: CASSQVMAGGTDTQYF. Here the CDR3 DNA reads TGCGCCAGCAGCCAAGTTATGGCTGGGGGGACAGATACGCAGTATTTT.

This clonotype came up a few times. This chain joins TRBV28 and TRBJ2-1, with a possible D match to TRBD1 (6 bases). Germline CDR1 MDHEN, CDR2 SYDVKM. The CDR3 totals 13 residues. The V gene lost 6 bases and the J gene lost 5 bases, with 11 bases spanning the gap. The CDR3 nucleotides read TGTGCCAGCAGGCGAGGACAGAACAATGAGCAGTTCTTC. It codes for CASRRGQNNEQFF.

The rearrangement joins TRBV6-5 to TRBJ2-1; D is undetermined. The V gene's germline CDR1 is MNHEY and CDR2 SVGAGI. CDR3 length: 13 residues. Trimming took 2 bases from V and 8 from J, leaving 10 bases between them. The CDR3 DNA sequence: TGTGCCAGCAGTTACCTCGGCGCCGATGAGCAGTTCTTC. Residues: CASSYLGADEQFF.

The chain recombines TRBV12-3 or TRBV12-4 with TRBJ2-5, with D perhaps matching TRBD1 (6 bases). Trimming left V 7 bases short and J 0 bases short, with 9 bases between. The CDR3 has 13 residues. This CDR3 is CASTNRDQETQYF. The CDR3 DNA follows: TGTGCCAGCACTAACAGGGACCAAGAGACCCAGTACTTC.

The V gene is TRBV7-9, the J gene TRBJ2-7, with D uncertain. From germline, CDR1 is SEHNR and CDR2 FQNEAQ (reference sequence). The V gene lost 6 bases and the J gene lost 5 bases, with 8 bases spanning the gap. The CDR3 contains 11 residues. Here the CDR3 DNA reads TGTGCCAGCAGTTACAACCACGAGCAGTACTTC. It codes for CASSYNHEQYF.

This clonotype was counted many times. The CDR3 region is CASSQSRETQYF. The CDR3 DNA reads TGTGCCAGCAGCCAATCCCGGGAGACCCAGTACTTC. The chain employs TRBV7-6 and TRBJ2-5; D gene ambiguous. Germline values: CDR1 SGHVS, CDR2 FNYEAQ. V was clipped by 5 bases and J by 5 bases, with 9 bases between them. This CDR3 spans 12 amino acids.

This sequence joins TRBV27 and TRBJ2-1; no clear D gene. V lost 6 bases and J lost 2, with 2 bases in between. The CDR3 extends over 11 amino acids. The germline V gene has CDR1 MNHEY and CDR2 SMNVEV (reference sequence). Here the CDR3 reads CASRTYNEQFF. DNA for the CDR3: TGTGCCAGCAGAACCTACAATGAGCAGTTCTTC.